The 28 T cell receptor beta chains given below trace back to one sample, sequenced in a study of cytomegalovirus exposure and HLA in healthy donors. The PCR ran on 60 Vbeta and 13 Jbeta primers. Libraries were prepared by immunoSEQ multiplex PCR; TCRdb keeps only in-frame clonotypes and omits some of them. Here the sample spans about 260,000 clones, about four fifths being singletons. Sequencing was performed on PBMCs. The receptors stem from a woman aged 40 to 50 in good health and CMV-seropositive.

This clone has more than one count but fewer than ten. This chain joins TRBV7-9 and TRBJ1-5; D is undetermined. The germline V gene has CDR1 SEHNR and CDR2 FQNEAQ (reference sequence). Trimming shortened V by 5 bases and J by 1 base, and 9 bases separated the two germline ends. CDR3 size: 14 residues. This CDR3 reads CASSADGSNQPQHF. CDR3 DNA sequence: TGTGCCAGCAGCGCCGACGGGAGCAATCAGCCCCAGCATTTT.

The J gene is TRBJ1-1, the V gene TRBV4-1, with 7 bases matching TRBD1. With V trimmed by 0 bases and J by 7 bases, 5 bases remained unmatched. The germline V gene encodes CDR1 MGHRA and CDR2 YSYEKL. The CDR3 runs 14 residues. The CDR3: CASSQDDRVSEAFF. CDR3 bases: TGCGCCAGCAGCCAAGATGACAGGGTGAGTGAAGCTTTCTTT.

This clone came up once. The CDR3 nucleotides are TGCAGCGTTGCACTAGCGTTGAATGAGCAGTTCTTC. It encodes CSVALALNEQFF. The chain is built from TRBV29-1 and TRBJ2-1; 7 positions agree with TRBD2. The germline gives CDR1 SQVTM, CDR2 ANQGSEA. This CDR3 spans 12 amino acids. Germline trimming cut 4 bases from V and 7 bases from J; bases unmatched to any gene: 4.

The V call is TRBV2, the J call TRBJ2-1; tentative D call: TRBD2 (6 bases). V was cut by 3 bases and J by 7 bases, with 19 bases left in between. The CDR3 sequence is 16 residues long. In germline, CDR1 is SNHLY, CDR2 FYNNEI. In DNA, the CDR3 is TGTGCCAGCAGTGACCCGGGAGAGCCCACTAGAAATGAGCAGTTCTTC. Translating gives CASSDPGEPTRNEQFF.

V usage is TRBV4-2 and J usage is TRBJ2-3; TRBD2 agrees at 9 bases. The V gene end was trimmed by 1 base and the J gene end by 2 bases; junction bases not matched to a gene: 4. This CDR3 contains 16 residues. Germline CDR1 reads LGHNA; CDR2 reads YNFKEQ. CDR3 sequence reads: CASSQGSGSLTDTQYF. In DNA, the CDR3 is TGTGCCAGCAGCCAAGGTAGCGGGAGTCTCACAGATACGCAGTATTTT.

The CDR3 nucleotides read TGTGCCAGCAGCTCCGGGACAGGGACCTATAGCAATCAGCCCCAGCATTTT. The encoded protein is CASSSGTGTYSNQPQHF. The V and J genes are TRBV7-9 and TRBJ1-5, with 9 bases fitting TRBD1. The CDR3 consists of 17 residues. After removal of 4 bases from V and 0 bases from J, the junction contained 7 bases not matched to a gene. Per germline, CDR1 SEHNR and CDR2 FQNEAQ (reference sequence). The whole variable domain, remainder taken from reference TRBV7-9 and TRBJ1-5, is DTGVSQNPRHKITKRGQNVTFRCDPISEHNRLYWYRQTLGQGPEFLTYFQNEAQLEKSRLLSDRFSAERPKGSFSTLEIQRTEQGDSAMYLCASSSGTGTYSNQPQHFGDGTRLSIL.

The rearrangement links TRBV5-4 to TRBJ1-1; weak D call: TRBD1 (5 bases). V lost 1 base, J lost 4 bases, and 8 bases lay in between. The CDR3 contains 13 residues. The germline gives CDR1 SGHNT, CDR2 YYREEE (reference sequence). CDR3 loop: CASSLSGGTEAFF. The CDR3 bases are TGTGCCAGCAGCTTGTCGGGGGGCACTGAAGCTTTCTTT.

This chain uses TRBV6-6 with TRBJ2-1; D may be TRBD2 (6 bases). The germline V gene encodes CDR1 MNHNY and CDR2 SVGAGI (reference sequence). The CDR3 runs to 15 residues. With 6 bases removed from V and 6 bases from J, the gap between germline ends came to 18 bases. CDR3 sequence reads: CASSQTSRDRNEQFF. As DNA, the CDR3 is TGTGCCAGCAGCCAGACTAGTAGGGACCGCAATGAGCAGTTCTTC.

The rearrangement uses TRBV11-3 and TRBJ2-1, with D perhaps TRBD2 (6 bases). Germline CDR1 is SGHNT and CDR2 is YENEEA. The CDR3 extends over 15 amino acids. Trimming took off 1 base at V and 8 bases at J, with 15 bases between the two ends. CDR3 DNA sequence: TGTGCCAGCAGCTTAGGGCGGCTAGCGAGCGATGAGCAGTTCTTC. Its translation: CASSLGRLASDEQFF.

This chain joins TRBV4-3 and TRBJ2-7; D uncertain. This CDR3 contains 16 residues. V shed 5 bases and J shed 2 bases, with 19 bases lying between them. Germline V CDR1 and CDR2: LGHNA, YSLEER. CDR3 protein: CASSTRVGDSTYEQYF. The CDR3 DNA reads TGCGCCAGCAGCACCAGAGTTGGCGACTCTACCTACGAGCAGTACTTC.

This chain links TRBV28 with TRBJ1-2, with a weak D call TRBD1 (6 bases). The V gene's germline CDR1 is MDHEN and CDR2 SYDVKM. V dropped 1 base and J dropped 0 bases, with 9 bases sitting between them. The CDR3 loop spans 15 amino acids. CDR3 amino acids: CASSLFTGTNYGYTF. The CDR3 DNA sequence: TGTGCCAGCAGTTTATTTACAGGGACTAACTATGGCTACACCTTC.

The V call is TRBV30, the J call TRBJ2-3; 10 bases align to TRBD1. This CDR3 is 18 amino acids long. CDR1 GTSNPN and CDR2 SVGIG come from the germline V gene (reference sequence). V dropped 3 bases and J dropped 1; count of bases not matched to a gene: 13. The CDR3 sequence is CAWSSGTGVFRGTDTQYF. DNA for the CDR3: TGTGCCTGGAGCTCCGGGACAGGGGTTTTTAGGGGCACAGATACGCAGTATTTT.

This clone appeared a single time. V is TRBV29-1 and J is TRBJ2-2; the D gene is possibly TRBD1 (6 bases). The V gene's germline CDR1 is SQVTM and CDR2 ANQGSEA. V lost 3 bases to trimming and J lost 5 bases, with 7 bases between them. CDR3 size: 12 residues. The CDR3 DNA reads as TGCAGCGTTGAGAGGGGGACCGGGGAGCTGTTTTTT. This translates into CSVERGTGELFF.

The genes are TRBV5-1 and TRBJ2-3, with 7 nucleotides matching TRBD1. Unmatched junction bases numbered 5, after V lost 2 bases and J lost 2 bases. Germline V gene lookup returns CDR1 SGHRS and CDR2 YFSETQ. This CDR3 is 15 amino acids long. CDR3 loop: CASSLTGADTDTQYF. The CDR3 DNA follows: TGCGCCAGCAGCTTAACAGGGGCCGACACAGATACGCAGTATTTT.

J is TRBJ1-6 and V is TRBV7-9; D might be TRBD1 (5 bases). From germline, CDR1 is SEHNR and CDR2 FQNEAQ (reference sequence). V gave up 8 bases and J gave up 5 bases, with 16 bases separating them. The CDR3 has 15 residues. For the CDR3, the DNA is TGTGCCAGCGGTGGAGGGGTACCCGATAATTCACCCCTCCACTTT. It yields the protein CASGGGVPDNSPLHF.

The gene calls are TRBV6-6 and TRBJ1-1; D uncertain. The CDR3 has 11 amino acids. V shed 8 bases and J shed 5 bases, with 9 bases lying between them. The V gene's germline CDR1 is MNHNY and CDR2 SVGAGI (reference sequence). The CDR3 DNA reads as TGTGCCAGCGGGGAGGAAACTGAAGCTTTCTTT. This gives the protein CASGEETEAFF.

This chain uses TRBV28 with TRBJ1-1; no clear D gene. There are 13 residues in the CDR3. V lost 6 bases and J 2 bases, leaving 10 bases between the germline ends. CDR1 MDHEN and CDR2 SYDVKM come from the germline V gene. The CDR3 sequence: CASRESSNTEAFF. The CDR3 bases are TGTGCCAGCAGAGAAAGCTCAAACACTGAAGCTTTCTTT.

Remarks on this clone: This sample includes further DNA sequences coding for the same CDR3. This chain connects TRBV28 to TRBJ1-2; 7 positions match TRBD1. The CDR3 loop spans 12 amino acids. Germline CDR1 and CDR2: MDHEN and SYDVKM. The ends lost 5 bases at V and 5 bases at J; junction bases unmatched: 2. DNA for the CDR3: TGTGCCAGCAGTAGGGGGCTGTATGGCTACACCTTC. Its protein is CASSRGLYGYTF.

This chain uses TRBV10-3 with TRBJ2-1; tentatively, D is TRBD2 (5 bases). CDR1 ENHRY and CDR2 SYGVKD come from the germline V gene. This CDR3 region has 13 residues. V dropped 8 bases and J dropped 0 bases, with 8 bases sitting between them. CDR3 loop: CAILDYSYNEQFF. The CDR3 DNA sequence: TGTGCCATCTTAGACTACTCCTACAATGAGCAGTTCTTC.

This clone appeared once. This sequence joins TRBV6-5 and TRBJ1-2; a weak D match, TRBD1 (6 bases). V lost 6 bases and J 2 bases, leaving 10 bases between the germline ends. CDR3 length: 13 residues. Germline V gives CDR1 MNHEY, CDR2 SVGAGI. CDR3 nucleotide sequence: TGTGCCAGCAGCTTTAGGGGGAACTATGGCTACACCTTC. It yields the protein CASSFRGNYGYTF.

This clone was found a few times. The V gene is TRBV7-5, the J gene TRBJ1-2; the table calls TRBD1, which could not be checked here. TRBV7-5 is noted as a pseudogene. The CDR3 runs 17 residues. CDR3 in amino acids: CVRSSPRLTGYGYGYTF. For the CDR3, the DNA is TGTGTCAGAAGCTCCCCCCGCTTAACAGGGTATGGCTATGGCTACACCTTC.

The chain employs TRBV4-2 and TRBJ1-1; D unclear. With 0 bases removed from V and 5 bases from J, the gap between germline ends came to 10 bases. The CDR3 is 14 amino acids. CDR1 is LGHNA and CDR2 is YNFKEQ in the germline V gene. As DNA, the CDR3 is TGTGCCAGCAGCCAAGACGCAGGTAGGACTGAAGCTTTCTTT. Encoded protein: CASSQDAGRTEAFF.

This clone was observed a few times. This chain joins TRBV11-2 and TRBJ2-7; D uncertain. This CDR3 contains 14 residues. With 2 bases removed from V and 7 bases from J, the gap between germline ends came to 15 bases. Germline V lookup: CDR1 SGHAT, CDR2 FQNNGV. Here the CDR3 reads CASSLFLSGGEQYF. In nucleotides, the CDR3 is TGTGCCAGCAGCTTATTCCTCTCGGGTGGGGAGCAGTACTTC. Drawing the rest from reference TRBV11-2 and TRBJ2-7, the complete variable domain is EAGVAQSPRYKIIEKRQSVAFWCNPISGHATLYWYQQILGQGPKLLIQFQNNGVVDDSQLPKDRFSAERLKGVDSTLKIQPAKLEDSAVYLCASSLFLSGGEQYFGPGTRLTVT.

Remarks on this clone: A read error may account for a junction end that differs from germline. V is TRBV27 and J is TRBJ2-2; a weak D match, TRBD2 (6 bases). Germline CDR1 is MNHEY and CDR2 is SMNVEV (reference sequence). This CDR3 spans 14 amino acids. CDR3 DNA sequence: TGTGCCAGCAGGATTCGGGAAAACACCGGGGGGCTGTTTTTT. Its translation is CASRIRENTGGLFF.

A note on this clone: The junction does not match germline at one end; this may be a read error. Written as DNA, the CDR3 is TGTGCCAGCAGTTACGAACCCAGGGATACTAAAGTTTTT. Its translation: CASSYEPRDTKVF. This chain links TRBV6-5 with TRBJ1-4; perhaps TRBD1 as D (5 bases). Germline CDR1 and CDR2: MNHEY and SVGAGI. The CDR3 has 13 amino acids.

The V and J genes are TRBV7-2 and TRBJ2-7; perhaps TRBD2 as D (5 bases). The germline CDR1 and CDR2 sequences are SGHTA and FQGNSA. The CDR3 is 14 residues long. The V end lost 5 bases, the J end lost 0 bases, and 11 bases lay between the germline ends. This chain's CDR3 is CASSLEGSSYEQYF. CDR3 nucleotide sequence: TGTGCCAGCAGCCTCGAGGGTAGCTCCTACGAGCAGTACTTC. The full variable domain, rest sourced from reference TRBV7-2 and TRBJ2-7, is GAGVSQSPSNKVTEKGKDVELRCDPISGHTALYWYRQSLGQGLEFLIYFQGNSAPDKSGLPSDRFSAERTGGSVSTLTIQRTQQEDSAVYLCASSLEGSSYEQYFGPGTRLTVT.

This clone was picked up a small number of times. The CDR3 reads CASSLGAGSSTGELFF. Written as DNA, the CDR3 is TGTGCCAGCAGCTTAGGGGCGGGATCGAGCACCGGGGAGCTGTTTTTT. The rearrangement joins TRBV11-3 to TRBJ2-2, with a possible D match to TRBD2 (6 bases). The length of the CDR3 is 16 residues. V shed 1 base and J shed 4 bases, with 13 bases lying between them. Germline CDR1 is SGHNT and CDR2 is YENEEA.

CDR3 amino acids: CASSLDSGASGSKLDEQFF. Here the CDR3 DNA reads TGCGCCAGCAGCTTGGACTCGGGGGCTAGCGGGAGTAAGCTCGATGAGCAGTTCTTC. The chain has TRBV5-1 and TRBJ2-1; TRBD2 agrees at 10 bases. V gave up 0 bases and J gave up 8 bases; unmatched junction bases: 17. Germline V gives CDR1 SGHRS, CDR2 YFSETQ. CDR3 length: 19 residues.